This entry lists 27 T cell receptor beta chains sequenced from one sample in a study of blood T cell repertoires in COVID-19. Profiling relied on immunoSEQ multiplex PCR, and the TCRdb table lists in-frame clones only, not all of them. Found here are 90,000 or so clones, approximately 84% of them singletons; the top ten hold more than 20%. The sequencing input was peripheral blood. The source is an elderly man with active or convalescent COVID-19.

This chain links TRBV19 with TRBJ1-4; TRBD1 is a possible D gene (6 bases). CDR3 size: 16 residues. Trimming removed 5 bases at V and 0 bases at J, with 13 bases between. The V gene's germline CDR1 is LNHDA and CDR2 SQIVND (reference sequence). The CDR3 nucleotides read TGTGCCAGTAGTCTCGGACAGACCGCAACTAATGAAAAACTGTTTTTT. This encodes CASSLGQTATNEKLFF.

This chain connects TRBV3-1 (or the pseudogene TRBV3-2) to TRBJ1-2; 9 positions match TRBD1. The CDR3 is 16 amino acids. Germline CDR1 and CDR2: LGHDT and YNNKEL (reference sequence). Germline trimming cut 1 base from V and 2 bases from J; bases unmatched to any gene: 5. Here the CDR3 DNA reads TGTGCCAGCAGCCAAGGGGGACAGGGTGTGAACTATGGCTACACCTTC. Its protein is CASSQGGQGVNYGYTF.

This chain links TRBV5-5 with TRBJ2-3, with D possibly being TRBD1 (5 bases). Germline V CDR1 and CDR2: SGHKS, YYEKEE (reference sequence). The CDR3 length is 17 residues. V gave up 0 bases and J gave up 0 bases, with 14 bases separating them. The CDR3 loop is CASSLADRGASTDTQYF. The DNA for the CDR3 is TGTGCCAGCAGCTTGGCCGACCGTGGGGCGAGCACAGATACGCAGTATTTT.

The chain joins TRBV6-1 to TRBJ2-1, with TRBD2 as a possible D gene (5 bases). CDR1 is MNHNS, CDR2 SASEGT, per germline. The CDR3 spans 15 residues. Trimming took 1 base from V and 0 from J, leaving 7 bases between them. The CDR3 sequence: CASSEGAGSYNEQFF. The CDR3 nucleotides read TGTGCCAGCAGTGAAGGGGCGGGCTCCTACAATGAGCAGTTCTTC.

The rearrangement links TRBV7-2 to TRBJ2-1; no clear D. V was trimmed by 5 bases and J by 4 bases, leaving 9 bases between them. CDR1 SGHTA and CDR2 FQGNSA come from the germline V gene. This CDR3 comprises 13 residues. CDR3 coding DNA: TGTGCCAGCAGCCTCCAACTATACAATGAGCAGTTCTTC. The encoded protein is CASSLQLYNEQFF.

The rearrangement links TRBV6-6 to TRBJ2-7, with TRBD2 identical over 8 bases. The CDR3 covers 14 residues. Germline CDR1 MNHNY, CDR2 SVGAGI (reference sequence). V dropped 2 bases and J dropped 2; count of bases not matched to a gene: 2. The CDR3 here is CASSYTSGTYEQYF. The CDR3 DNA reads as TGTGCCAGCAGTTACACTAGCGGAACCTACGAGCAGTACTTC.

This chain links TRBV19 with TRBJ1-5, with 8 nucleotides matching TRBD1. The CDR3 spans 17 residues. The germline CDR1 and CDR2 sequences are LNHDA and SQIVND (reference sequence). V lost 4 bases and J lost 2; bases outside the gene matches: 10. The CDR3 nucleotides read TGTGCCAGTAGTACAGGGGGCGCGGGGTCTGGCAATCAGCCCCAGCATTTT. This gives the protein CASSTGGAGSGNQPQHF.

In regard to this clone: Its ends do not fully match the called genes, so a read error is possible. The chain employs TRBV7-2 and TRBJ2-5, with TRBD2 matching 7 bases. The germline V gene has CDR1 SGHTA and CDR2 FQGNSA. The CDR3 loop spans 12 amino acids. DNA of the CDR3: TGTGCCAGCAGCCTAGCGGTAGGGGACCAGTACTTC. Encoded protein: CASSLAVGDQYF.

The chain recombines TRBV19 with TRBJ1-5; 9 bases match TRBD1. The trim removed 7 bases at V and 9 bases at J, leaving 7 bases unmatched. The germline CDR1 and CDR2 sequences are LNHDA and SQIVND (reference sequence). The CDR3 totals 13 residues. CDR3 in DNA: TGTGCCAGTAAGGGGACAGGGATGAGGCCCCAGCATTTT. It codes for CASKGTGMRPQHF.

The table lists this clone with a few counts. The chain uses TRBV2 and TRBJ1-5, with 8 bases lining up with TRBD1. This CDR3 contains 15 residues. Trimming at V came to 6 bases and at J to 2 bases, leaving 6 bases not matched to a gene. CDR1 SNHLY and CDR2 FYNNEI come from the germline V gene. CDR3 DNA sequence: TGTGCCAGCAGCTTGGACAGGGCAGGCAATCAGCCCCAGCATTTT. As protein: CASSLDRAGNQPQHF. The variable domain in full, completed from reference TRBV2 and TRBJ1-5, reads EPEVTQTPSHQVTQMGQEVILRCVPISNHLYFYWYRQILGQKVEFLVSFYNNEISEKSEIFDDQFSVERPDGSNFTLKIRSTKLEDSAMYFCASSLDRAGNQPQHFGDGTRLSIL.

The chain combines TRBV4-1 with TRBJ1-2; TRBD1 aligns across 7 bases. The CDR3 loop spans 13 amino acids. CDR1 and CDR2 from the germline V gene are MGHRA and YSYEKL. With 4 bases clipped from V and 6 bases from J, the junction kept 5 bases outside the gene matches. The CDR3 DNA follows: TGCGCCAGCAGCCGAGGAGGGGGCAATGGCTACACCTTC. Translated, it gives CASSRGGGNGYTF.

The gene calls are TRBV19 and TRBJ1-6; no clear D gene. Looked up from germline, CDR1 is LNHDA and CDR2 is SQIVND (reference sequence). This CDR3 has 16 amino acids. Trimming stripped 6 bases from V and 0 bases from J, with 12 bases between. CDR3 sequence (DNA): TGTGCCAGTAGGCCCGCGGAGAGCTCCTATAATTCACCCCTCCACTTT. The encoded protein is CASRPAESSYNSPLHF.

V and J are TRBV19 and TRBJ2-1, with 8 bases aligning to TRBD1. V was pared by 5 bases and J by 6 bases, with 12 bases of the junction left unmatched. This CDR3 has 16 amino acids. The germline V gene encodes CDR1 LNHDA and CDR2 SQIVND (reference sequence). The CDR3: CASSLLGQGQGNEQFF. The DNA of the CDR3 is TGTGCCAGTAGTCTCTTAGGACAGGGACAAGGCAATGAGCAGTTCTTC.

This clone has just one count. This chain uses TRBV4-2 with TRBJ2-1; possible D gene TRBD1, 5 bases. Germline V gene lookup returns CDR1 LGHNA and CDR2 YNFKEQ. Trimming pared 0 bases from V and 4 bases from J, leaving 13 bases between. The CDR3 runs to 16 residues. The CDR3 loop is CASSQDGATGYNEQFF. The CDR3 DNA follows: TGTGCCAGCAGCCAAGATGGGGCCACAGGTTACAATGAGCAGTTCTTC.

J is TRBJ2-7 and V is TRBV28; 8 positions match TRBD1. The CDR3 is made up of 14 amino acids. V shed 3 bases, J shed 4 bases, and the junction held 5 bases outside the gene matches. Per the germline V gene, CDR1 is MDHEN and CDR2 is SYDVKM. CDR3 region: CASSFRTGSYEQYF. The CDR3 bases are TGTGCCAGCAGTTTCCGGACAGGGAGTTACGAGCAGTACTTC.

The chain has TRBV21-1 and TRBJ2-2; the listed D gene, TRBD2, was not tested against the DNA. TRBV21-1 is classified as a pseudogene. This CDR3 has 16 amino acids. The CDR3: CASSKGQRLNTGELFF. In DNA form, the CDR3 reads TGTGCCAGCAGCAAAGGGCAGCGTCTAAACACCGGGGAGCTGTTTTTT.

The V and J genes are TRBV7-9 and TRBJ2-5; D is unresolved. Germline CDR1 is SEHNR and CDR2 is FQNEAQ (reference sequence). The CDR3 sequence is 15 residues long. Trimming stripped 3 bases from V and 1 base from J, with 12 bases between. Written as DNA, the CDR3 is TGTGCCAGCAGCTTCCCTACTATACTCCAAGAGACCCAGTACTTC. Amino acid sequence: CASSFPTILQETQYF.

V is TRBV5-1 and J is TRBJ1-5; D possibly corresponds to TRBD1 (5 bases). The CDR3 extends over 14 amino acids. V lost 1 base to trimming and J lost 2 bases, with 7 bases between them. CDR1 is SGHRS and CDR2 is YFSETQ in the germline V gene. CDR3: CASSLRGGNQPQHF. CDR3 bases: TGCGCCAGCAGCTTGCGGGGGGGCAATCAGCCCCAGCATTTT.

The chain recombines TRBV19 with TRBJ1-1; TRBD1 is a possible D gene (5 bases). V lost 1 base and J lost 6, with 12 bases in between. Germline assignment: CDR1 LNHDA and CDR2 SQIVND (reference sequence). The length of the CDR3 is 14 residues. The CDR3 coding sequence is TGTGCCAGTAGTATAGGGACACCTACATCTGAAGCTTTCTTT. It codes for CASSIGTPTSEAFF.

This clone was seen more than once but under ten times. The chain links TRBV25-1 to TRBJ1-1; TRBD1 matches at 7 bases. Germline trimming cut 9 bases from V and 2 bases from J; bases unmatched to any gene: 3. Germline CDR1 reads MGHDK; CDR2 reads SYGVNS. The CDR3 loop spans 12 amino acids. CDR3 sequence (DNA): TGTGCCAGTAGACAGGGAAACACTGAAGCTTTCTTT. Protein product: CASRQGNTEAFF.

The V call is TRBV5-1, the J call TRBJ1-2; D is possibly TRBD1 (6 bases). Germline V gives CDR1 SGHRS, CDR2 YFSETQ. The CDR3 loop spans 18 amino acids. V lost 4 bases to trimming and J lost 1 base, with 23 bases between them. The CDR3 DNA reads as TGCGCCAGCAGCCAACAGGGATTCACTGCTAATATTAACTATGGCTACACCTTC. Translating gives CASSQQGFTANINYGYTF.

CDR3 bases: TGTGCCAGCAGACCACCGGGACTAGCGGGGGATGAGCAGTTCTTC. Protein: CASRPPGLAGDEQFF. This chain connects TRBV9 to TRBJ2-1, with 14 bases fitting TRBD2. The CDR3 spans 15 residues. From germline, CDR1 is SGDLS and CDR2 YYNGEE. V lost 5 bases, J lost 8 bases, and 6 bases stayed unmatched.

Here the CDR3 DNA reads TGTGCCAGCAGCCAAGGGCAGGACAATCAGCCCCAGCATTTT. Residues: CASSQGQDNQPQHF. The J gene is TRBJ1-5, the V gene TRBV3-1 (or the pseudogene TRBV3-2); D unresolved. Trimming took off 1 base at V and 3 bases at J, with 7 bases between the two ends. Germline lookup yields CDR1 LGHDT and CDR2 YNNKEL (reference sequence). The CDR3 spans 14 residues.

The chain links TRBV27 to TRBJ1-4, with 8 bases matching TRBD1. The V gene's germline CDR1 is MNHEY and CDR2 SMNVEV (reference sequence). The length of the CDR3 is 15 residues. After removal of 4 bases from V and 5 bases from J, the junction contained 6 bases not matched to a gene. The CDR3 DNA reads TGTGCCAGCAGTTCACGCAGGGGGCCCAATGAAAAACTGTTTTTT. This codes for CASSSRRGPNEKLFF. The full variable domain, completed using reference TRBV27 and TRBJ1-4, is EAQVTQNPRYLITVTGKKLTVTCSQNMNHEYMSWYRQDPGLGLRQIYYSMNVEVTDKGDVPEGYKVSRKEKRNFPLILESPSPNQTSLYFCASSSRRGPNEKLFFGSGTQLSVL.

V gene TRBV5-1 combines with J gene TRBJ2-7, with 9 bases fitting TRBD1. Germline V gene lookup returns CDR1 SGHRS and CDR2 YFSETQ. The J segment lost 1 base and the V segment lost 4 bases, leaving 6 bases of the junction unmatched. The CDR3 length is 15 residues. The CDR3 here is CASSRDRVESYEQYF. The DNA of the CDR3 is TGCGCCAGCAGCCGGGACAGGGTGGAGTCCTACGAGCAGTACTTC.

The CDR3 loop reads CASSFQATRETQYF. The CDR3 nucleotides read TGTGCCAGCAGTTTCCAAGCGACGAGGGAGACCCAGTACTTC. V gene TRBV28 combines with J gene TRBJ2-5; D not certain. This CDR3 has 14 residues. Trimming removed 3 bases from V and 5 bases from J, with 13 bases in between. CDR1 MDHEN and CDR2 SYDVKM come from the germline V gene. The variable domain in full, completed from reference TRBV28 and TRBJ2-5, reads DVKVTQSSRYLVKRTGEKVFLECVQDMDHENMFWYRQDPGLGLRLIYFSYDVKMKEKGDIPEGYSVSREKKERFSLILESASTNQTSMYLCASSFQATRETQYFGPGTRLLVL.

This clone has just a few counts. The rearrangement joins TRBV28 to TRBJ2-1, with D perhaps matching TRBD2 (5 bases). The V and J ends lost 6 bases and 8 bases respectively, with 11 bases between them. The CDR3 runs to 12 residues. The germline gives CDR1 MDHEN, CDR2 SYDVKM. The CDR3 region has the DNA TGTGCCAGCAGCAGGTCGGGGTATGAGCAGTTCTTC. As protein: CASSRSGYEQFF.